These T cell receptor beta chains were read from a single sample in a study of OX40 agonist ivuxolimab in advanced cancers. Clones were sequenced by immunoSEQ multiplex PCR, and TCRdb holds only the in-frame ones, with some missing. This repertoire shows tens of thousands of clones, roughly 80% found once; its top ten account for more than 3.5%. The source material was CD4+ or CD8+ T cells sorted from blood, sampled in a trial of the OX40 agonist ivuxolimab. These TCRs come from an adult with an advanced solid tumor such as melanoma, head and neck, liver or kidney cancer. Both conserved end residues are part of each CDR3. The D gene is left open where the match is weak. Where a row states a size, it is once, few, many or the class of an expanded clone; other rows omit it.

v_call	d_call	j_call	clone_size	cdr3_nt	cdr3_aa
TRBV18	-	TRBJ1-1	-	TGTGCCAGCGACGCGGGGGCGGAAGCTTTCTTT	CASDAGAEAFF
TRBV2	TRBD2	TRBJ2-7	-	TGTGCCAGCACACTAGCGGGGGATCCGGACTTC	CASTLAGDPDF
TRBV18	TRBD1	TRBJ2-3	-	TGTGCCAGCTCAACCCGGACAGGGACAGATACGCAGTATTTT	CASSTRTGTDTQYF
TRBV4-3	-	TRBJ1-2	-	TGCGCCAGCAGCCAATTTTTAGGTGTGTGGGGCTACACCTTC	CASSQFLGVWGYTF
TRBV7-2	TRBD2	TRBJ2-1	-	TGTGCCAGCAGTTTTAGCGGGGGCAGCTCCTACAATGAGCAGTTCTTC	CASSFSGGSSYNEQFF
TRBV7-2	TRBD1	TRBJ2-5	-	TGTGCCAGCAGCTTAGGGACAGGGGGAGAGACCCAGTACTTC	CASSLGTGGETQYF
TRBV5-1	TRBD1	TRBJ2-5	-	TGCGCCAGCAGCATAACGGGACAGGGGGAGACCCAGTACTTC	CASSITGQGETQYF
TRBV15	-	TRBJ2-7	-	TGTGCCACCAGCATATCCAGCGGAGGGCTTACCGAGCAGTACTTC	CATSISSGGLTEQYF
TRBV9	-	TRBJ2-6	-	TGTGCCAGCAGCGTTGGCAGGGCGGCTAGTGGGGCCAACGTCCTGACTTTC	CASSVGRAASGANVLTF
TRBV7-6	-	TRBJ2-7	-	TGTGCCAGCAGCGGTGACCAGAAGGACGGTGACTACTACGAGCAGTACTTC	CASSGDQKDGDYYEQYF
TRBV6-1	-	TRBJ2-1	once	TGTGCCAGCAGCGTCGACAATGAGCAGTTCTTC	CASSVDNEQFF
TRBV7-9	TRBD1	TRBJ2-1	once	TGTGCCAGCACCTTTTCCTTGGAGACAGGGCATTTCTTC	CASTFSLETGHFF
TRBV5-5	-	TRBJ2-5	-	TGTGCCAGCAGCTTGAACAGCCAAGAGACCCAGTACTTC	CASSLNSQETQYF
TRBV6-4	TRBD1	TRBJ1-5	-	TGTGCCAGGTTCGGGACAGGAGATCAGCCCCAGCATTTT	CARFGTGDQPQHF
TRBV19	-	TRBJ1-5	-	TGTGCCAGTAGCCTACGCAGCAATCAGCCCCAGCATTTT	CASSLRSNQPQHF
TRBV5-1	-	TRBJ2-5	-	TGCGCCAGCAGTTTAGGAGGGGGGGAGACCCAGTACTTC	CASSLGGGETQYF
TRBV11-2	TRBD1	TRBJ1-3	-	TGTGCCAGCAGCATTCCGGGACAGGGAAGAGGAAACACCATATATTTT	CASSIPGQGRGNTIYF
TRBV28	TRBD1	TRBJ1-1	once	TGTGCCAGTAGGGGGGACGGACAGGGAAAAGCTTTCTTT	CASRGDGQGKAFF
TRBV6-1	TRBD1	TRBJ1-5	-	TGTGCCAGCAGGGAAGGACAGGGGGCCGGGCAGCCCCAGCATTTT	CASREGQGAGQPQHF
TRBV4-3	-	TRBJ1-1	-	TGCGCCAGCAGCCAAGTTGGGGTTCAATTCACAGCTTTCTTT	CASSQVGVQFTAFF
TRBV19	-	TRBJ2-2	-	TGTGCCAGTACTGTGACAACGAACACCGGGGAGCTGTTTTTT	CASTVTTNTGELFF
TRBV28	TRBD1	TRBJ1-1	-	TGTGCCAGCAGTTTCCAGGGGGACACTGAAGCTTTCTTT	CASSFQGDTEAFF
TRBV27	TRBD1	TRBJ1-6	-	TGTGCCAGCAGTTCACAACAGGGGCTCTTTAATTCACCCCTCCACTTT	CASSSQQGLFNSPLHF
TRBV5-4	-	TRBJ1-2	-	TGTGCCAGCACCTCGGGGGGAGTAGGGGAGGTAGGCGGCTACACCTTC	CASTSGGVGEVGGYTF
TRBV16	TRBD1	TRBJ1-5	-	TGTGCCAGCAGCCTGCCAGGGGGCGCACGTCAGCCCCAGCATTTT	CASSLPGGARQPQHF
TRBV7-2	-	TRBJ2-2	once	TGTGCCAGCAGCTTCACGGGGCAGCGCGACACCGGGGAGCTGTTTTTT	CASSFTGQRDTGELFF
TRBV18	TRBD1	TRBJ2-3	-	TGTGCCAGCTTGGGACAGATCACAGATACGCAGTATTTT	CASLGQITDTQYF
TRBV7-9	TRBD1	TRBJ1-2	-	TGTGCCAGCAGCTTACAGGGGGCACACCTTGATGGCTACACCTTC	CASSLQGAHLDGYTF
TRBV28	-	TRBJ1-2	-	TGTGCCAGCAGCTCTCCAGACAGGTTCGGCTACACCTTC	CASSSPDRFGYTF
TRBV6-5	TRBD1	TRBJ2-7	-	TGCGCCAGCAGTTCTTGGGACAGGGGGTACTCCTACGAGCAGTACTTC	CASSSWDRGYSYEQYF
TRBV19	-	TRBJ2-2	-	TGTGCCAGTAGTCCGTCGTCCAGGGGGAGGACCGGGGAGCTGTTTTTT	CASSPSSRGRTGELFF
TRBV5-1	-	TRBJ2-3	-	TGCGCCAGCAGGGATGGGATCACAGATACGCAGTATTTT	CASRDGITDTQYF
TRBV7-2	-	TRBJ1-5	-	TGTGCCAGCAGCCCGACAGCCGATAGCAATCAGCCCCAGCATTTT	CASSPTADSNQPQHF
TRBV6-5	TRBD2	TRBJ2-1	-	TGTGCCAGCAGGAGGGGGCAGACTAGCGGGAAGGGGCAGTTCTTC	CASRRGQTSGKGQFF
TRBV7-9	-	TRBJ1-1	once	TGTGCCAGCAGCTTCCCGCGGGGAGGAAGGGACACTGAAGCTTTCTTT	CASSFPRGGRDTEAFF
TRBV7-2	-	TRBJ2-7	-	TGTGCCAGCACCCTAGGTGGCGGATACTCCTACGAGCAGTACTTC	CASTLGGGYSYEQYF
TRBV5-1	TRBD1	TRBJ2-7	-	TGCGCCAGCAGCTTGGTCTCCGGGACAGGGGGCTACGAGCAGTACTTC	CASSLVSGTGGYEQYF
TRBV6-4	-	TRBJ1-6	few	TGTGCCAGCAGTCTTGGGACCAATTCACCCCTCCACTTT	CASSLGTNSPLHF
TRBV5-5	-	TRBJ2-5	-	TGTGCCAGCAGCTCCCTGACAGGACCCGGCCGGGAGACCCAGTACTTC	CASSSLTGPGRETQYF
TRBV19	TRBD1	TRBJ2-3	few	TGTGCCAGTAGTACCCAAGCAGGGGGTACTAGCACAGATACGCAGTATTTT	CASSTQAGGTSTDTQYF
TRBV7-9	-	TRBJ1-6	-	TGTGCCAGCAGCTTAGTGGGCTATAATTCACCCCTCCACTTT	CASSLVGYNSPLHF
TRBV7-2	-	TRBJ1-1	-	TGTGCCAGCACCCCGGGGCTGGGCAACACTGAAGCTTTCTTT	CASTPGLGNTEAFF
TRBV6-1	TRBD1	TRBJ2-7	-	TGTGCCAGCAGTGGGGACAGGGGCTCCGAGCAGTACTTC	CASSGDRGSEQYF
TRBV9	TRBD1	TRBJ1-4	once	TGTGCCAGCAGCGCAGGGACAGGGTTTGGGGAAAAACTGTTTTTT	CASSAGTGFGEKLFF
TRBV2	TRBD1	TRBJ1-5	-	TGTGCCAGCAGGGGGACAGGACATAGCAATCAGCCCCAGCATTTT	CASRGTGHSNQPQHF
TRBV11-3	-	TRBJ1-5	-	TGTGCCAGCAGCTCGGGGACGGACAATCAGCCCCAGCATTTT	CASSSGTDNQPQHF
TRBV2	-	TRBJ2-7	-	TGTGCCAGCAGGAGAAGCGGAACCCCCTACGAGCAGTACTTC	CASRRSGTPYEQYF
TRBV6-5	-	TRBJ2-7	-	TGTGCCAGCAGCATATCTCCAACGGGGGCACGGCAGTACTTC	CASSISPTGARQYF
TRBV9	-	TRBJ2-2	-	TGTGCCAGCAGCGTAGGTGGGGGCCGCAACACCGGGGAGCTGTTTTTT	CASSVGGGRNTGELFF
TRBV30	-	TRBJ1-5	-	TGTGCCTGGAGTCGCGGCAGAGACAATCAGCCCCAGCATTTT	CAWSRGRDNQPQHF
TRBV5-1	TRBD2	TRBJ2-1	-	TGCGCCAGCAGCCCTAGATCTAGCGGTGTATTAAGCTCCTACAATGAGCAGTTCTTC	CASSPRSSGVLSSYNEQFF
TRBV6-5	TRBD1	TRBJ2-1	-	TGTGCCTGTGACAGGGGCCTCTCCTACAATGAGCAGTTCTTC	CACDRGLSYNEQFF
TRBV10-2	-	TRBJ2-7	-	TGCGCCAGCGGGCGAGGGTCCTCCTACGAGCAGTACTTC	CASGRGSSYEQYF
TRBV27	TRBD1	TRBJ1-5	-	TGTGCCAGCAGGGACAGGGGTTCTCAGCCCCAGCATTTT	CASRDRGSQPQHF
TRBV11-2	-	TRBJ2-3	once	TGTGCCAGCAGCCCGCTAACCCCGGGAGATACGCAGTATTTT	CASSPLTPGDTQYF
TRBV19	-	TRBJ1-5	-	TGTGCCAGTAGTATAGACAGGGGTTTCAATCAGCCCCAGCATTTT	CASSIDRGFNQPQHF